This T cell receptor (beta chain) was sequenced during a study of T cell repertoires in cytomegalovirus infection. For the study at large: It can be stated that public TCR beta signatures indicated CMV infection as well as a matching HLA type. Overall study findings and caveats: Predominance within the ex vivo response was attributable to HLA-C-restricted CMV-specific TCR beta clonotypes.

One entry per CDR3 protein, called by TCRdb with MiXCR from the reads. Of over 250,000 distinct CDR3 sequences listed, roughly 25% are singletons. Germline CDR1 reads DFQATT; CDR2 reads SNEGSKA (reference sequence). V trimming: 1 base; J trimming: 1 base; junction bases outside the gene matches: 3. The CDR3 has 14 amino acids. With respect to this clonotype: Its target is not known.

This receptor was obtained from a human donor in good health (CMV status not recorded). Some clones in this sample may be carry-over from other donors' samples. V usage is TRBV20-1 and J usage is TRBJ2-7, with TRBD2 matching over 8 bases. What was sequenced was PBMCs. As DNA, the CDR3 is TGCAGTGCTAGAGGGGCGGGGGGTTCCTACGAGCAGTACTTC. Translated, it gives CSARGAGGSYEQYF.